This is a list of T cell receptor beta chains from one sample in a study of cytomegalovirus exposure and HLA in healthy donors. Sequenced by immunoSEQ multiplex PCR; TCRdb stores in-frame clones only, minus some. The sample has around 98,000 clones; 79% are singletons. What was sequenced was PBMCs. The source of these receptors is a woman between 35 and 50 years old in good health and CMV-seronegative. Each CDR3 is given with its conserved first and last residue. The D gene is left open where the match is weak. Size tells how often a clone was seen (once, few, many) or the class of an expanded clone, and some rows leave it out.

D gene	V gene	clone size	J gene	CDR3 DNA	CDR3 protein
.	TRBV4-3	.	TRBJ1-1	TGCGCCAGCAGCCAAGGGGGCTACACTGAAGCTTTCTTT	CASSQGGYTEAFF
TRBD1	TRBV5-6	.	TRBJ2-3	TGTGCCAGCAGCTCCCACTACCCGGACAGGGGAGAACTAGATACGCAGTATTTT	CASSSHYPDRGELDTQYF
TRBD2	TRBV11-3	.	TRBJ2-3	TGTGCCAGCAGCTTAAGGGACTACACAGATACGCAGTATTTT	CASSLRDYTDTQYF
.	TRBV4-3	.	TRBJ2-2	TGCGCCAGCAGCCACCAGGGGATAGAGGGGGAGCTGTTTTTT	CASSHQGIEGELFF
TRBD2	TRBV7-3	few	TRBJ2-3	TGTGCCAGCAGCTTAAGTAGCGGGGTATCGGATACGCAGTATTTT	CASSLSSGVSDTQYF
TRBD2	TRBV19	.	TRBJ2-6	TGTGCCAGTACCCCCCGCGGACTAGCGGGGGGGGTCCCTCTCAAGGCCAACGTCCTGACTTTC	CASTPRGLAGGVPLKANVLTF
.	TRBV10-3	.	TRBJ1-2	TGTGCCATCTCTGGAGATAACTATGGCTACCCCTTC	CAISGDNYGYPF
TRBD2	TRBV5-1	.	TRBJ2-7	TGCGCCAGCAGCTTGTGGACTAGAGCGACCTACGAGCAGTACTTC	CASSLWTRATYEQYF
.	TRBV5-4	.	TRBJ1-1	TGTGCCAGCAGCTATCCGGGACTAAGGTCCACTAACACTGAAGCTTTCTTT	CASSYPGLRSTNTEAFF
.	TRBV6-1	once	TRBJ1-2	TGTGCCAGCAGCCTACTAGGCGGGGCTCTCCGTGGCTACACCTTC	CASSLLGGALRGYTF
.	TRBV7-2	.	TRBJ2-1	TGTGCCAGCAGCCTTGACAGCCAGCAGTTCTTC	CASSLDSQQFF
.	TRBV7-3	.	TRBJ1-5	TGTGCCAGCAGCTGCACCATCTATAGTAGACTTCAAAGTCAGCCCCAGCATTTT	CASSCTIYSRLQSQPQHF
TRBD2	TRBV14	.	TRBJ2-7	TGTGCCAGCAGCCTGACTGCGGGGGGTAGTTACGAGCAGTACTTC	CASSLTAGGSYEQYF
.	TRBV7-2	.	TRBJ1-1	TGTGCCAGCAGCAAGACAGGTAACACTGAAGCTTTCTTT	CASSKTGNTEAFF
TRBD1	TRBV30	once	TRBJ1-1	TGTGCCTGGAGCGGGACAGGTGAAGCTTTCTTT	CAWSGTGEAFF
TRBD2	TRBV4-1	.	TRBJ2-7	TGCGCCAGCAGCCAAGGCGGGGGGTCCTACGAGCAGTACTTC	CASSQGGGSYEQYF
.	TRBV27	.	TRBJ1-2	TGTGCCAGCAGTTTACGGGGTCTCTATGGCTACACCTTC	CASSLRGLYGYTF
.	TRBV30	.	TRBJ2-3	TGTGCCTGGAGTCTGGAGGAATATACGCAGTATTTT	CAWSLEEYTQYF
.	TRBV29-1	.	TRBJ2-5	TGCAGCGTTGCCGACTACGGATGGACCCAGTACTTC	CSVADYGWTQYF
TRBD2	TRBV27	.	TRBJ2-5	TGTGCCAGCAAAAACTTGACTAGCGGGGTGTCCGGGGAGACCCAGTACTTC	CASKNLTSGVSGETQYF
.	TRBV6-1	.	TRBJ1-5	TGTGCCAGCAGTGAACACAGTAATCAGCCCCAGCATTTT	CASSEHSNQPQHF
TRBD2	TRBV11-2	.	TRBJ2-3	TGTGCCAGCAGCTCGGGGACTAGCGGGGCCACAGATACGCAGTATTTT	CASSSGTSGATDTQYF
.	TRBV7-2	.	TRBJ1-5	TGTGCCAGCAGTCTTACGGCAGGGAGGAGGCAGCCCCAGCATTTT	CASSLTAGRRQPQHF
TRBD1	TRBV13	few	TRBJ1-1	TGTGCCAGCAGCTCCCCGGACAGGACTTACACTGAAGCTTTCTTT	CASSSPDRTYTEAFF
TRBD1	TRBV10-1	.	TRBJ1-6	TGCGCCAGCAGTGAGGAGGGACAGGGAACGAATTCACCCCTCCACTTT	CASSEEGQGTNSPLHF
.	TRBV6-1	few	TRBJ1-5	TGTGCCAGCAGTGAACAGCGAAATAGCAATCAGCCCCAGCATTTT	CASSEQRNSNQPQHF
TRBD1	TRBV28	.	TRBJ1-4	TGTGCCAGCCGAGCGGGACAGGGGAGCGAAAAACTGTTTTTT	CASRAGQGSEKLFF
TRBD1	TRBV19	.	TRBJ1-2	TGTGCCCTCCCACCAAGGGTGCGGGACAGGGGGCCGGGTGGCTACACCTTC	CALPPRVRDRGPGGYTF
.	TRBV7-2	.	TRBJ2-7	TGTGCCAGCAGGCCCGGTGGGGGGGGGCACGAGCAGTACTTC	CASRPGGGGHEQYF
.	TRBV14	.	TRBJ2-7	TGTGCCAGCAGCCAAGAAGTGAGGGGGAGTGAGCAGTACTTC	CASSQEVRGSEQYF
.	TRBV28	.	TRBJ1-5	TGTGCCAGCAGCAGAACAGGGCCGCCCAATCAGCCCCAGCATTTT	CASSRTGPPNQPQHF
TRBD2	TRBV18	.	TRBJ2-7	TGTGCCAGCTCAAGGGCGGGGGGCACCTACGAGCAGTACTTC	CASSRAGGTYEQYF
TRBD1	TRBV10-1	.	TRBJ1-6	TGCGCCAGCAGTGGTGGGACAGGGGAGAATAATTCACCCCTCCACTTT	CASSGGTGENNSPLHF
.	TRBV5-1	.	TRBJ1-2	TGCGCCAGCAGCCCGGGGGGCTATGGCTACACCTTC	CASSPGGYGYTF
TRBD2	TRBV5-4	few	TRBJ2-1	TGTGCCAGCAGCACCGGACTAGCGGGGGCCGGGGATGAGCAGTTCTTC	CASSTGLAGAGDEQFF
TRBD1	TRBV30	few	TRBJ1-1	TGTGCCTGGAGGTCGGACAGGGACGCTGAAGCTTTCTTT	CAWRSDRDAEAFF
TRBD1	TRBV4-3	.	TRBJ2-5	TGCGCCAGCAGCCAAGGGGACAGAGACCAAGAGACCCAGTACTTC	CASSQGDRDQETQYF
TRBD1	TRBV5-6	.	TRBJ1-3	TGTGCCAGCACCCGCCAGGACAGGGACTTTTACACCATATATTTT	CASTRQDRDFYTIYF
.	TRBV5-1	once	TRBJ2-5	TGCGCCAGCAGGATAGGAGGGTACCTCCGGGAGACCCAGTACTTC	CASRIGGYLRETQYF
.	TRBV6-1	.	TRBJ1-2	TGTGCCAGCAGTGAAGCGGGGGCAGGGGACTATGGCTACACCTTC	CASSEAGAGDYGYTF
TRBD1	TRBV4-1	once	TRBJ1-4	TGCGCCAGCAGCCAAACCCGGGACAGGGGGCCAGCTAATGAAAAACTGTTTTTT	CASSQTRDRGPANEKLFF
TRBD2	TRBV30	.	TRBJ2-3	TGTGCCTGGAGTGGCGGCAGCGGGGGGGCGGGTACGCAGTATTTT	CAWSGGSGGAGTQYF
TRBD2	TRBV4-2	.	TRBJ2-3	TGTGCCAGCAGCCAAGATTGGACTAGCGGGGGCACAGATACGCAGTATTTT	CASSQDWTSGGTDTQYF
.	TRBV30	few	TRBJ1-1	TGTGCCGGGAGCCGGGAGCGTAGACCGGGCACTGAAGCTTTCTTT	CAGSRERRPGTEAFF
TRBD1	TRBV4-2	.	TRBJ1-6	TGTGCCAGCAGCCAAGATAGACAGGGTCAATATAATTCACCCCTCCACTTT	CASSQDRQGQYNSPLHF
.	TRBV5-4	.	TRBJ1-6	TGTGCCAGCACCCGCCGGGACACCCATAATTCACCCCTCCACTTT	CASTRRDTHNSPLHF
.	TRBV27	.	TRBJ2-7	TGTGCCAGCAGCCCGACCGGGTCCCGGTACGAGCAGTACTTC	CASSPTGSRYEQYF
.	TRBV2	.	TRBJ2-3	TGTGCCAGCAGTGAAGCCCGGGGAGGCACAGATACGCAGTATTTT	CASSEARGGTDTQYF
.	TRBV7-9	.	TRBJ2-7	TGTTCCAGCAGCGGTGACAGCTACGAGCAGTACTTC	CSSSGDSYEQYF
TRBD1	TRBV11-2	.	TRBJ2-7	TGTGCCAGCAGCCACCGGACAGGGGGCCCCTACGAGCAGTACTTC	CASSHRTGGPYEQYF
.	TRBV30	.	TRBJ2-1	TGTGCCTGGAGTGTATCCATGACTTTAACGAATGAGCAGTTCTTC	CAWSVSMTLTNEQFF
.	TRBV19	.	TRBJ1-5	TGTGCCAGCAGGGGAAGCAATCAGCCCCAGCATTTT	CASRGSNQPQHF
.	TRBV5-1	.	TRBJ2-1	TGCGCCAGCAGCTTGACGACAGAATACAATGAGCAGTTCTTC	CASSLTTEYNEQFF
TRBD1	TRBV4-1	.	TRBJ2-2	TGCGCCAGCAGCCAGGCCGGGACAGGGTTCACCGGGGAGCTGTTTTTT	CASSQAGTGFTGELFF
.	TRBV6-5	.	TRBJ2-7	TGTGCCATCCGGGACAACAAGGTGAAGGAGCAGTACTTC	CAIRDNKVKEQYF
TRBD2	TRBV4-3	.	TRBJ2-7	TGCGCCAGCAGCCAAGATTATAGCGGGGACCGGGGCGGGTACTTC	CASSQDYSGDRGGYF
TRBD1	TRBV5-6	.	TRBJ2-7	TGTGCCAGCAGCCTACACAGGGGCCCATCCTACGAGCAGTACTTC	CASSLHRGPSYEQYF
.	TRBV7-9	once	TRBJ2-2	TGTGCCAGCTCACTGTGGGGGCCCGGGGAGCTGTTTTTT	CASSLWGPGELFF
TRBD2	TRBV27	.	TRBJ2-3	TGTGCCAGCGGATCATTAGCGGGGGGAACAGATACGCAGTATTTT	CASGSLAGGTDTQYF
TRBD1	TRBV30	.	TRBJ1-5	TGTGCCTGGAGGGAGACAGGGTCGTACAATCAGCCCCAGCATTTT	CAWRETGSYNQPQHF